This TCR beta chain was profiled in a study of T-cell reconstitution after alpha-beta-depleted transplantation in children. Study conclusions and caveats: Hyperexpanded clones declined; after one year, newly produced T cells mostly supplied diversity. Several patients had high TCRbeta diversity at day 60; it came from surviving recipient T cells and thymic progenitors. In patients about two months after transplant, alpha-beta T cells reportedly arose from several hundred expanded graft clones.

Remarks on this clonotype: Its target is unknown.

Unique molecular identifiers were incorporated during preparation of the TCRbeta library. TCRdb re-called the PCR reads with MiXCR, one entry per CDR3 protein. The sample includes a few hundred thousand distinct CDR3 sequences, over 40% of them seen just once. The TCR comes from a girl aged 2 to 9 with aplastic anemia, due to receive a stem cell transplant. The sample was PBMCs, taken before TCRalphabeta/CD19-depleted stem cell transplant.

The CDR3 sequence is CASSLRSIGELGDNEQFF. CDR3 nucleotides: TGTGCCAGCAGCCTCAGGTCGATAGGAGAATTGGGAGACAATGAGCAGTTCTTC. The V gene is TRBV11-2, the J gene TRBJ2-1; tentative D call: TRBD2 (5 bases). The V gene lost 5 bases and the J gene lost 5 bases, with 25 bases spanning the gap. Germline CDR1 and CDR2: SGHAT and FQNNGV. This CDR3 contains 18 residues.